This T cell receptor beta chain originates from a study of T cell repertoires in ileal Crohn's disease. Study in general: Biopsies of inflamed ileum from the surgical specimen form M0 samples. Per sample, around 500 nanograms of biopsy DNA were TCRB immunosequenced. General study findings and limits: Mucosal expansions were suggested to be mainly CD8 T cells.

Remarks on this clone: Its antigen is not identified.

Time point reported: inflamed ileum from the surgical specimen. Patients were adults with ileal or ileocolonic Crohn's disease needing resection. Clones were read by immunoSEQ multiplex PCR, and TCRdb kept only the in-frame ones, dropping some. Altogether 2,500 to 3,500 clones are present, roughly 77% being singletons, with the ten largest covering 5.5% to 7.5%. V dropped 0 bases and J dropped 3 bases, with 5 bases sitting between them. This CDR3 has 13 residues. Germline CDR1 and CDR2: SGDLS and YYNGEE. J is TRBJ2-3 and V is TRBV9, with D unclear. The sequenced sample consisted of ileal tissue. This receptor was identified in an adult with Crohn's disease. In nucleotides, the CDR3 is TGTGCCAGCAGCGTAGGTGGGACAGATACGCAGTATTTT. Amino acids: CASSVGGTDTQYF.